A single T cell receptor beta chain is shown here with its context. No antigen is known for it. No base quality information exists; no much larger clone differs at one position. The cohort consisted of 600 to 700 healthy bone marrow donors. At the time of sampling, every cohort member was nominally healthy, though immune exposures that went unrecorded were likely present. The donor was CMV seropositive and was included in the group of some 290 seropositive cohort members. Every donor gave a peripheral blood sample, and the peripheral blood mononuclear cells from that sample were used for TCR beta sequencing. The Qiagen DNeasy Blood Extraction Kit was used to extract genomic DNA from the blood cell samples. To prepare the library, the immunoSEQ multiplex PCR assay was applied. The multiplex PCR relied on a mix of 60 forward primers for TCR Vbeta segments and 13 reverse primers for TCR Jbeta segments. The CDR3 region of rearranged TCR beta genes was amplified from genomic DNA by a multiplex PCR assay. The Illumina HiSeq System was used to sequence the amplified TCR beta libraries as 87-base-pair reads. Per the authors' processing: Across the 500 to 700 repertoires, a later analysis counted 78 million or so unique TCR beta chains, around 11 million of which were shared by at least two donors. Raw reads were error-corrected and collapsed into unique sequences with a nearest-neighbor algorithm that merged closely related sequences to remove PCR and sequencing errors. Alignment of CDR3 sequences to IMGT reference sequences was used to assign V, D and J gene segments. Each retained sequence needed at least a six-nucleotide match to both a V gene segment and a J gene segment. Rearrangements were called productive when the CDR3 lacked stop codons and stayed in frame with V and J; all others were non-productive. Following IMGT convention, CDR3 was defined as the stretch from the second conserved V-encoded cysteine to the conserved J-encoded phenylalanine. In an earlier analysis of 587 of the donors, sequences lacking an unambiguous match to a single V gene segment were excluded. In an earlier analysis of several hundred of the donors, V segments were called functional above 56.7% productive rearrangements and were called segregating when the between-donor standard deviation exceeded 5%. To diagnose cytomegalovirus status from the catalog of TCR beta chain sequences, a statistical classification framework was built. V and J gene assignment, in a later analysis, came from comparing TCR nucleotide sequences with IMGT/GENE-DB human TR gene sequences. A later analysis assigned CDR3 sequences and most-parsimonious VDJ recombination scenarios with the TCRdist pipeline. In a later analysis, each TCR beta chain was defined by its CDR3 amino acid sequence together with its V-gene family, and reads without a unique V-gene family were excluded. In a later analysis, 450 to 600 highly shared, low-generation-probability nucleotide sequences were removed to address suspected cross-contamination and a sequencing artifact. In a later analysis, a clonal expansion index for each public chain was calculated from normalized within-repertoire ranks of inferred template counts. In a later analysis, generation probabilities were computed using a VDJ recombination model fitted to out-of-frame rearrangements, and the results were checked against IGoR. Hypergeometric tests were used in a later analysis to score TCR-TCR, TCR-HLA and TCR-CMV co-occurrence, with a repertoire-size bias correction applied to the TCR pairs. To estimate false discovery rates, a later analysis permuted the HLA or CMV assignments 20 times. In a later analysis, co-occurring TCRs were grouped using DBSCAN, and TCRdist sequence similarity was added for clustering within HLA-allele-positive subsets. For co-occurrence clustering, repertoires with fewer than 30,000 or more than 120,000 public chains were excluded, along with roughly 5 repertoires with anomalous nucleotide sharing. Entries here come from immuneACCESS through TCRdb and include only in-frame sequences with V and J called. Some clones fail to appear in such tables; in the studies checked, an unresolved V gene covers under half of the shortfall, and the cause of the remainder is unknown. V and J calls and clone size are those listed in that table; D and trimming were worked out from the DNA. This sample comprises around 200,000 clones, approximately 82% of them detected only once. The ten biggest clones cover roughly 1.2% of the sample.

This record belongs to a study of cytomegalovirus exposure and HLA in healthy donors (dated by TCRdb to between 2016 and 2019). Background for the entire study: An earlier analysis of roughly 630 of the donors reported roughly 270 Gb of sequence data and more than 90 million unique TCR beta sequences from 190 million or so T cells. An early release that covered around 590 HLA-typed donors contained 300 to 350 gigabases of sequencing data and about 93 million unique TCR sequences. Of the approximately 370 genotyped donors, less than 90% were placed in the genetic ancestry cluster associated with self-reported Caucasian donors. The study aimed to test whether cataloging public T cell receptors could reveal signatures of past pathogen exposure. The T cell repertoires of several hundred subjects were profiled by immunosequencing and related to cytomegalovirus serostatus. Along with the approximately 650-subject first cohort, a separate validation cohort of over a hundred different subjects was used. To predict cytomegalovirus infection status, the study brought together high-throughput TCR immunosequencing, statistical association of individual TCRs with disease status, and machine learning. A later analysis re-analyzed previously published TCR beta repertoires from 500 to 700 donors and added high-resolution HLA genotyping to study TCR occurrence patterns. The later analysis used no new phenotypic data to find candidate immune exposures, relying instead on TCR beta sequences and their occurrence across donors. An earlier analysis of approximately 500 of the donors applied high-throughput TCR beta sequencing to assess whether each TCR beta V gene segment acted as functional or pseudogenic. Donor age, sex, ethnicity and CMV serostatus were compiled together with the repertoire data. A later genetic analysis used genome-wide SNP genotypes for about three fifths of the roughly 700 donors, treating that subset as a discovery cohort. Every repertoire in the discovery cohort had been generated on one and the same sequencing platform. Both class I and class II loci were covered by HLA typing, at four-digit resolution. Typing coverage varied by locus: roughly 620-640 donors for A, B, C, DRB1 and DQB1; 500 to 550 for DQA1; more than 600 for DPA1; roughly 470 for DPB1. A few DR-DQ haplotypes were treated as single units for association and clustering because of strong linkage in the cohort. On average, about 240,000 unique TCR beta nucleotide sequences were sequenced per donor among roughly 430 genotyped donors of the cohort, with 15% to 20% of those sequences being non-productive.

The germline ends are 8 bases apart after V is trimmed by 3 bases and J by 3 bases. The CDR3 runs 13 residues from the cysteine to the phenylalanine. Just CDR3 DNA is preserved here, 39 bases in frame from base 1. CDR1 SEHNR and CDR2 FQNEAQ were looked up in the germline V gene (reference sequence). Overall study outcomes, separate from this receptor: Because counts were too low, some 17 rarely observed V segments, including chromosome 9 orphons, were left out of the earlier analysis of approximately 500 of the donors. In both the original and validation cohorts, the classifier was reported to diagnose cytomegalovirus status with high specificity and sensitivity. The authors suggested that the approach could potentially be generalized to other disease states and immunological phenotypes. A group of highly shared sequence variants was considered likely to be a technical artifact of the sequencing pipeline. Only TCR beta chains were sequenced in this cohort, and the absence of alpha or paired-chain data limited detectable features. In a later analysis, most CMV-associated TCR beta chains were found to appear HLA-restricted, with HLA associations seemingly driven largely by CMV exposure. For the cohort, immune exposure information was limited to CMV serostatus. An association between a missense DCLRE1C variant and V-gene and J-gene trimming of TCR beta chains was found in a later genetic analysis and replicated in an independent cohort. A later analysis found that TCR association rates varied across HLA loci, with DRB1 alleles showing the most associated TCRs and HLA-C alleles the fewest. Linkage disequilibrium might explain the correlated functional status among segregating V segments, but an unknown experimental factor could not be ruled out. When HLA alleles, especially DR and DQ, strongly co-occurred, TCR associations were difficult to assign to individual alleles. A later analysis found that HLA-associated TCR beta chains were more clonally expanded and had lower generation probabilities than equally common non-associated chains. Some IMGT-functional V segments, including TRBV6-2 and TRBV6-3, could not be distinguished by the 87-base-pair reads and were therefore excluded. In vitro tests confirmed that a few of the cytomegalovirus-associated TCR beta chains recognize cytomegalovirus antigens. In the study, approximately 150 TCR beta chains were listed as associated with cytomegalovirus. In a later genetic analysis, fewer N-insertions in productive TCRs were reported among donors in an Asian-associated ancestry cluster than the roughly 700-donor mean. Broadly in line with IMGT annotations, most TCR beta V segments showed up in productive rearrangements about 87% or about 30% of the time in an earlier analysis of some 590 of the donors. While some public TCRs were present in many individuals, most TCR sequences turned up only very rarely across donors. A further reported finding was that TCR beta sequences accurately predicted the HLA-A and HLA-B alleles for most subjects in the first cohort. Roughly uniform sequencing depth across donors was assumed in presence/absence analyses, although this assumption may not hold. At a false discovery rate of 0.05, a later analysis linked approximately 18,000 TCR beta sequences to specific HLA alleles. Because HLA typing was missing for some donors at each locus, association tests included only the typed subset. According to a later analysis, parvovirus B19, influenza, CMV and Epstein-Barr virus appeared linked to several top co-occurrence clusters.

The chain links TRBV7-9 with TRBJ1-1; TRBD1 is perhaps the D gene, given 6 matching bases. The receptor was derived from a girl aged 2 to 9 in good health and CMV-seropositive. The sample taken for sequencing was PBMCs. The CDR3 in this case is CASSFGQYTEAFF. Read as DNA, the sequence is TGTGCCAGCAGCTTCGGACAGTACACTGAAGCTTTCTTT.